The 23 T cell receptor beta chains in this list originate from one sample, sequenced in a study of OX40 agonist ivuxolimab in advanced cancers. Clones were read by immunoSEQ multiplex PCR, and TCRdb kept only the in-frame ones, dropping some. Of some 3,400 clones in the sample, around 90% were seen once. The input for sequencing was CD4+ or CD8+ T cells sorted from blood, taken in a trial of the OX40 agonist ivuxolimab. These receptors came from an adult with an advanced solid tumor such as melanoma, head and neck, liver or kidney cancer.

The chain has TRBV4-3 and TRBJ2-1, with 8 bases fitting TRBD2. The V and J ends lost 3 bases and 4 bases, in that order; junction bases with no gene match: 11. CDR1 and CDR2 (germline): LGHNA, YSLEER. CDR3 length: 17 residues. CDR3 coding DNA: TGCGCCAGCAGCCAGGTAGCGGGACCGCTGCCTTACAATGAGCAGTTCTTC. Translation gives CASSQVAGPLPYNEQFF.

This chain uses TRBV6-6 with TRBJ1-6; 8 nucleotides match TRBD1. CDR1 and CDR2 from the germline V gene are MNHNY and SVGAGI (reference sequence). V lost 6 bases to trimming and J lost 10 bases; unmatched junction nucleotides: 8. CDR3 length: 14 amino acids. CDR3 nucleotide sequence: TGTGCCAGCAGCCTGGACAGGGTCGAATCACCCCTCCACTTT. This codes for CASSLDRVESPLHF.

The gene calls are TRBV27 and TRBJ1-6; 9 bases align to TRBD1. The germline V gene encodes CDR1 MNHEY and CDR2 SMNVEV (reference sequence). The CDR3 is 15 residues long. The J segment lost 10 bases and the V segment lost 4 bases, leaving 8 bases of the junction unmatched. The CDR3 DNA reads TGTGCCAGCAGTTCTGACAGGGGGAATCGGTCACCCCTCCACTTT. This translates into CASSSDRGNRSPLHF.

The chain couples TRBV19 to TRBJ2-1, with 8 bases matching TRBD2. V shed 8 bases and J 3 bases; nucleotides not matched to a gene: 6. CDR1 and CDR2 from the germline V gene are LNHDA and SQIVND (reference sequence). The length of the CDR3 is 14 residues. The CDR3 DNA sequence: TGTGCCAGTGCTCGGACTAGCAACTACAATGAGCAGTTCTTC. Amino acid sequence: CASARTSNYNEQFF.

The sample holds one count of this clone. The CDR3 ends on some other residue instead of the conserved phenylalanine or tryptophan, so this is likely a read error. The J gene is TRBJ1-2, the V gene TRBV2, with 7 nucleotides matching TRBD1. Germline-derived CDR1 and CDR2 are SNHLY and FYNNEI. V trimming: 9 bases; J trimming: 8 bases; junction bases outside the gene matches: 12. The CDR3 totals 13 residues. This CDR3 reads CASGIGGFQGYTL. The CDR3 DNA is TGTGCCAGTGGTATAGGGGGCTTCCAAGGCTACACCCTC.

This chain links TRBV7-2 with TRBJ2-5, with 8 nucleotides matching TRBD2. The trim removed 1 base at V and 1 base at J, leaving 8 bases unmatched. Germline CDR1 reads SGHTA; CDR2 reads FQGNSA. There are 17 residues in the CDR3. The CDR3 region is CASSLVSGRGVQETQYF. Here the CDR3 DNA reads TGTGCCAGCAGCTTAGTGTCAGGGCGGGGGGTCCAAGAGACCCAGTACTTC.

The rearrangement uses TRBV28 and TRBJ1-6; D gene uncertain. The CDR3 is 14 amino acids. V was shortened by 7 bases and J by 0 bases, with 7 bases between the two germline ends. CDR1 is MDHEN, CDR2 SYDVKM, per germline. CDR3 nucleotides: TGTGCCAGCACCCCTAGCTCCTATAATTCACCCCTCCACTTT. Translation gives CASTPSSYNSPLHF. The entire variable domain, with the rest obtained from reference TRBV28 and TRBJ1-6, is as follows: DVKVTQSSRYLVKRTGEKVFLECVQDMDHENMFWYRQDPGLGLRLIYFSYDVKMKEKGDIPEGYSVSREKKERFSLILESASTNQTSMYLCASTPSSYNSPLHFGNGTRLTVT.

The CDR3 sequence: CASSLGLGLAAEETQYF. The CDR3 DNA follows: TGTGCCAGCAGCTTGGGCCTGGGACTAGCAGCTGAAGAGACCCAGTACTTC. The V call is TRBV7-9, the J call TRBJ2-5, with 9 bases fitting TRBD2. Germline loops: CDR1 SEHNR, CDR2 FQNEAQ (reference sequence). CDR3 size: 17 residues. V was clipped by 3 bases and J by 3 bases; unmatched bases: 11.

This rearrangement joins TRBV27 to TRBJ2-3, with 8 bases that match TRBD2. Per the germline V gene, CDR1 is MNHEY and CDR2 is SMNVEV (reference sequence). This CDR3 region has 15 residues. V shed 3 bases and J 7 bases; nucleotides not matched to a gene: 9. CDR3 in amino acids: CASSFWRGASNTQYF. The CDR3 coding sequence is TGTGCCAGCAGTTTTTGGCGGGGGGCGTCGAATACGCAGTATTTT.

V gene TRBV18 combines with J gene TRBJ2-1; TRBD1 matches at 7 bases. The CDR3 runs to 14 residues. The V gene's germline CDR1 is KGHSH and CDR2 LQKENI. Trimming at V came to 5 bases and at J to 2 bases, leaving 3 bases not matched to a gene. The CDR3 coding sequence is TGTGCCAGCTCATCGACAGGGACCTACAATGAGCAGTTCTTC. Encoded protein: CASSSTGTYNEQFF. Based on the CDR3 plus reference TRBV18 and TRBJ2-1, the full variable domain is NAGVMQNPRHLVRRRGQEARLRCSPMKGHSHVYWYRQLPEEGLKFMVYLQKENIIDESGMPKERFSAEFPKEGPSILRIQQVVRGDSAAYFCASSSTGTYNEQFFGPGTRLTVL.

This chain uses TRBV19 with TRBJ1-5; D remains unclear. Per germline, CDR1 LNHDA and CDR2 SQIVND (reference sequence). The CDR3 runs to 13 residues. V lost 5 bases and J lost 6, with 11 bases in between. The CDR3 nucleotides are TGTGCCAGTAGTGGGGAGGGCGGTCAGCCCCAGCATTTT. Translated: CASSGEGGQPQHF.

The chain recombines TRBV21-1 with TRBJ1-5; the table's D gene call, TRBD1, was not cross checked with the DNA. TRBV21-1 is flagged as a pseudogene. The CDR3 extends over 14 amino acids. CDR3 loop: CAIITGNSNQPQHF. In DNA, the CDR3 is TGTGCCATCATAACAGGGAATAGCAATCAGCCCCAGCATTTT.

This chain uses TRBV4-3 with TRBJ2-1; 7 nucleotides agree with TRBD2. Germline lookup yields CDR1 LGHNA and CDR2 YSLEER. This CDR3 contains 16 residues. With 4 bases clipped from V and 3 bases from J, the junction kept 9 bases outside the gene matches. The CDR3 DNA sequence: TGCGCCAGCAGCCTCCGCCCCGGGACTAACTACAATGAGCAGTTCTTC. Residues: CASSLRPGTNYNEQFF.

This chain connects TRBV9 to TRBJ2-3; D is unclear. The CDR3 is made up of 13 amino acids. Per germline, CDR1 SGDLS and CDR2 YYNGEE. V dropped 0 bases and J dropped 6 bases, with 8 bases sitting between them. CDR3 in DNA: TGTGCCAGCAGCGTAGGTGGCTGGGATACGCAGTATTTT. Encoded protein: CASSVGGWDTQYF.

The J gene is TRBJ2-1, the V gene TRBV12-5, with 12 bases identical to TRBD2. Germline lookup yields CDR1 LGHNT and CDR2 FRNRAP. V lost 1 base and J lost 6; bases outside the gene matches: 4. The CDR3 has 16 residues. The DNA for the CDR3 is TGTGCTAGTGGTTTGGATGGACTAGCGGGGTTCAATGAGCAGTTCTTC. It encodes CASGLDGLAGFNEQFF.

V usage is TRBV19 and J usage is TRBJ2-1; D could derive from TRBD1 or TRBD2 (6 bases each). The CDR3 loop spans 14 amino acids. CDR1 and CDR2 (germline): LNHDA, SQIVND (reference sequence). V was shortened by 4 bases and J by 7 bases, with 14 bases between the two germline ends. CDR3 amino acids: CASSRGGSWNEQFF. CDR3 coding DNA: TGTGCCAGTAGTAGAGGGGGGTCCTGGAATGAGCAGTTCTTC.

CDR3 DNA: TGTGACCTAGGGCAACCCCTCCACTTT. Protein: CDLGQPLHF. This chain joins TRBV30 and TRBJ1-6; D not resolved. The CDR3 has 9 residues. Per the germline V gene, CDR1 is GTSNPN and CDR2 is SVGIG (reference sequence).

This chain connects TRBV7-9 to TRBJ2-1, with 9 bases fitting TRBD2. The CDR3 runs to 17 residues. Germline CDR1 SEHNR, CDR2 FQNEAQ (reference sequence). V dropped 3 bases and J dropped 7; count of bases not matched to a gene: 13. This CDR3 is CASSFGVAGALRNEQFF. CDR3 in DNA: TGTGCCAGCAGCTTTGGGGTAGCGGGGGCGTTGAGAAATGAGCAGTTCTTC. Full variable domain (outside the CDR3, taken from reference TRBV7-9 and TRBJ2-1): DTGVSQNPRHKITKRGQNVTFRCDPISEHNRLYWYRQTLGQGPEFLTYFQNEAQLEKSRLLSDRFSAERPKGSFSTLEIQRTEQGDSAMYLCASSFGVAGALRNEQFFGPGTRLTVL.

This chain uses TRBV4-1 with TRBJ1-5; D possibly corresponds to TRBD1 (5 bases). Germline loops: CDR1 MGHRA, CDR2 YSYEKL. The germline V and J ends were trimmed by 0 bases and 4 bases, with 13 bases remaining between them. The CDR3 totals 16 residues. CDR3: CASSQDAGAKNQPQHF. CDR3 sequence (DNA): TGCGCCAGCAGCCAAGATGCCGGGGCGAAGAATCAGCCCCAGCATTTT.

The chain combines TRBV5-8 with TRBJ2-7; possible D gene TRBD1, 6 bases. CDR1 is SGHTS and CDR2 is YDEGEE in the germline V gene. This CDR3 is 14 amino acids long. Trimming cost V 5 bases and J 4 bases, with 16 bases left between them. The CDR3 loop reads CASRGAGKSYEQYF. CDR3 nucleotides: TGTGCCAGCAGGGGGGCAGGGAAGTCTTACGAGCAGTACTTC.

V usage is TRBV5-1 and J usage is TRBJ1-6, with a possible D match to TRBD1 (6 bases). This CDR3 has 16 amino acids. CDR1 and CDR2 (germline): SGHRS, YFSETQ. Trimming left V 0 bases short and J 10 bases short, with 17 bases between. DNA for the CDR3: TGCGCCAGCAGCTTGGTTTCTGGGGGCGCGGGATCACCCCTCCACTTT. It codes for CASSLVSGGAGSPLHF.

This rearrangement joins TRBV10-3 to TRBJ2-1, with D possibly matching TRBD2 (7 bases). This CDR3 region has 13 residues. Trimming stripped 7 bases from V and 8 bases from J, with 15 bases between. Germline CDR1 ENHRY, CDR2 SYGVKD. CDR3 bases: TGTGCCATCAACAAGGGGGGGCCTGATGAGCAGTTCTTC. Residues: CAINKGGPDEQFF.

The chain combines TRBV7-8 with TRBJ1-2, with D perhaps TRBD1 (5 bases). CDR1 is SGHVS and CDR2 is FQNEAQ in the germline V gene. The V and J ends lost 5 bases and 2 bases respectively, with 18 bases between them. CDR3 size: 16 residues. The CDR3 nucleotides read TGTGCCAGCAGCCCTATGAGGACACTTCGGAACTATGGCTACACCTTC. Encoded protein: CASSPMRTLRNYGYTF.